The clone carrying this T cell receptor (beta chain) was detected many times. Its matching antigen is unknown. The CDR3 is 15 amino acids. The germline V and J ends were trimmed by 4 bases and 2 bases, with 13 bases remaining between them. Germline V gives CDR1 SGHTA, CDR2 FQGNSA. Unique molecular identifiers were incorporated when the TCRbeta library was constructed. One entry per CDR3 protein, called by TCRdb with MiXCR from the PCR reads. Of 250,000 to 300,000 distinct CDR3 sequences in the sample, 6.5% to 9% were seen once. The sample is drawn from a study of T-cell reconstitution after alpha-beta-depleted transplantation in children. Findings and caveats of the study: Two months or so post-transplant, alpha-beta T cells reportedly derived from several hundred expanded graft clones. Among T cells one year after transplant, newly produced cells accounted for most counts and diversity. After transplant, high TCRbeta diversity at day 60 in some patients arose from surviving recipient T cells and thymic progenitors.

The sample was peripheral blood, taken 360 days after TCRalphabeta/CD19-depleted stem cell transplant. The receptor's source is a female patient between 2 and 15 years old who had a stem cell transplant for Fanconi anemia, so the T cells may come from the graft donor. The J gene is TRBJ2-3, the V gene TRBV7-2, with a tentative D call TRBD1 (5 bases). The CDR3 sequence: CASSSSVTDTDTQYF. The CDR3 coding sequence is TGTGCCAGCAGCTCCTCCGTGACAGACACAGATACGCAGTATTTT.